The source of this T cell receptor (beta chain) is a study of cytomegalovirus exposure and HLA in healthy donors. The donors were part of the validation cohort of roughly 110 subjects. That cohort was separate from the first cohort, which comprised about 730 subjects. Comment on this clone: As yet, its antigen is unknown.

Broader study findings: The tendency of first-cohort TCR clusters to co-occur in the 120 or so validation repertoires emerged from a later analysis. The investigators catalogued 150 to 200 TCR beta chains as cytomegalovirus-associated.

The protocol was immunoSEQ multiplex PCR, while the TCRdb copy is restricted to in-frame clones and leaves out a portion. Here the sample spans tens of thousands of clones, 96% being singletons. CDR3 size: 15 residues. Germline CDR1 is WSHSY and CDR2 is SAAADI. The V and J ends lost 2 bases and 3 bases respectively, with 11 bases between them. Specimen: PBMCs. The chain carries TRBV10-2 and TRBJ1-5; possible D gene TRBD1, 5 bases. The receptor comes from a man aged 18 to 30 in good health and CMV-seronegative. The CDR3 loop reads CASSEIRGDNQPQHF. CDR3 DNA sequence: TGCGCCAGCAGTGAGATCCGGGGGGACAATCAGCCCCAGCATTTT.